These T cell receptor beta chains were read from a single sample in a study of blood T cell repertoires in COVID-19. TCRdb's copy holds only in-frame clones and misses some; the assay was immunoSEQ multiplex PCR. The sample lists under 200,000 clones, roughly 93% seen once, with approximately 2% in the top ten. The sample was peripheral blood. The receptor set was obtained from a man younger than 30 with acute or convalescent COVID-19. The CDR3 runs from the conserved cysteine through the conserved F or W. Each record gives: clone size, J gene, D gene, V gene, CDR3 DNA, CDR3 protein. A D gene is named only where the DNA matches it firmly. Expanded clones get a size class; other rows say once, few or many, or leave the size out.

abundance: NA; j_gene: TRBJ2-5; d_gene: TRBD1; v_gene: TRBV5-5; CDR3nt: TGTGCCAGCAGCTTGGAGGGACAGGATCAAGAGACCCAGTACTTC; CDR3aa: CASSLEGQDQETQYF
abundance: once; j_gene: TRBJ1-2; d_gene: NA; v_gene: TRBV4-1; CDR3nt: TGCGCCAGCAGCCAAGATGCTAATAATGTCGGGGGGCTCTATGGCTACACCTTC; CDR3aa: CASSQDANNVGGLYGYTF
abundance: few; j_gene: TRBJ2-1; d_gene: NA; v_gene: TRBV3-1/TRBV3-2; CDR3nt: TGTGCCAGCAGCCAACAAATAGCGGAGAGGAGGTTCTTC; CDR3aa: CASSQQIAERRFF
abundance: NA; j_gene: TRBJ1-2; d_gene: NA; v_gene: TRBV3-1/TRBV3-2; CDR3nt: TGTGCCAGCAGCCAAGATGGGAGCTATGGCTACACCTTC; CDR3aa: CASSQDGSYGYTF
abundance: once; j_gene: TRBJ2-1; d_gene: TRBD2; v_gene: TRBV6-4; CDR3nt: TGTGCCAGCAGTGACACCGGGACTAGCGAGTACAATGAGCAGTTCTTC; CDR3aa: CASSDTGTSEYNEQFF
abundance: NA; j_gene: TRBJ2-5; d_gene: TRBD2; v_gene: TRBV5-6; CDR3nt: TGTGCCAGCAGCGCCTCCCTTGGGAGGGGACAAGAGACCCAGTACTTC; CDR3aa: CASSASLGRGQETQYF
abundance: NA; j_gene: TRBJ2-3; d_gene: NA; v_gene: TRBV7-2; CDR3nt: TGTGCCAGCAGCTTTTTGTCCGGCTTTCCGAGGCCTACGCAGTATTTT; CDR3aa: CASSFLSGFPRPTQYF
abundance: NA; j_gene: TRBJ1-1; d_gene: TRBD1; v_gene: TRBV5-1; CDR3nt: TGCGCCAGCAGCATAATCGGGACAGGGGTGGACACTGAAGCTTTCTTT; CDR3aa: CASSIIGTGVDTEAFF
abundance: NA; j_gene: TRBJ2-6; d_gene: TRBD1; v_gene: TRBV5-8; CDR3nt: TGTGCCAGTGACAGGGGGCAAACTGGGGCCAACGTCCTGACTTTC; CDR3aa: CASDRGQTGANVLTF
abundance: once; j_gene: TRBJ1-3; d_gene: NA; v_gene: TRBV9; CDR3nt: TGTGCCAGCAGCCCACGTCGGGGAGGCAGTGTGACGGGAAACACCATATATTTT; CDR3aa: CASSPRRGGSVTGNTIYF
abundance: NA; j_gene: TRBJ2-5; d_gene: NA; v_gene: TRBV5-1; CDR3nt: TGCGCCAGCAGCCCGCAGGGGCGCGACTTGAACCAGTACTTC; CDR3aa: CASSPQGRDLNQYF